This T cell receptor beta chain originates from a study of blood T cell repertoires in COVID-19. Overall study: In each case, the material was cDNA or gDNA derived from T cells, B-cell-depleted T cells, or PBMCs.

In the original processing: For nucleated cells, counts were estimated from reference gene primer amplification. This table comes from immunoSEQ multiplex PCR, and its TCRdb copy is limited to in-frame clones, with some not included. Clone size and the V and J calls come from that table; the DNA yielded D and trimming. Here the sample spans approximately 350,000 clones, under 95% being singletons. The sample holds one count of this clone. The CDR3 spans 19 residues. Looked up from germline, CDR1 is WNHNN and CDR2 is SYGVQD (reference sequence). V was trimmed by 0 bases and J by 0 bases, leaving 17 bases between them.

V usage is TRBV10-1 and J usage is TRBJ2-2; tentative D call: TRBD1 (6 bases). The clonotype comes from a woman between 18 and 30 years old who had recovered from COVID-19. Sample: peripheral blood. CDR3 residues: CASSESEQGIYANTGELFF. DNA for the CDR3: TGCGCCAGCAGTGAGTCTGAACAGGGAATATACGCGAACACCGGGGAGCTGTTTTTT.